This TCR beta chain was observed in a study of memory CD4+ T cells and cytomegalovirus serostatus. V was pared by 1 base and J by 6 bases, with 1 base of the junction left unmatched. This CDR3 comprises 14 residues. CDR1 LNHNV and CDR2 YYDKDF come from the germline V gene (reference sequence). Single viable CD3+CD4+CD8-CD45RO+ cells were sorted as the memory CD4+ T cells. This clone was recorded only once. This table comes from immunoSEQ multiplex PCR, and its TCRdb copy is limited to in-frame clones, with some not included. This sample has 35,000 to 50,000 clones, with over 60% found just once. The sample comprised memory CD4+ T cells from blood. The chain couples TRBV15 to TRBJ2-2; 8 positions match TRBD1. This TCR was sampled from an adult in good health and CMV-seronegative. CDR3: CATSRVQGAGELFF. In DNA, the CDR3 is TGTGCCACCAGCAGAGTACAGGGGGCCGGGGAGCTGTTTTTT. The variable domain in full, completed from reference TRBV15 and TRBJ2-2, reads DAMVIQNPRYQVTQFGKPVTLSCSQTLNHNVMYWYQQKSSQAPKLLFHYYDKDFNNEADTPDNFQSRRPNTSFCFLDIRSPGLGDTAMYLCATSRVQGAGELFFGEGSRLTVL.